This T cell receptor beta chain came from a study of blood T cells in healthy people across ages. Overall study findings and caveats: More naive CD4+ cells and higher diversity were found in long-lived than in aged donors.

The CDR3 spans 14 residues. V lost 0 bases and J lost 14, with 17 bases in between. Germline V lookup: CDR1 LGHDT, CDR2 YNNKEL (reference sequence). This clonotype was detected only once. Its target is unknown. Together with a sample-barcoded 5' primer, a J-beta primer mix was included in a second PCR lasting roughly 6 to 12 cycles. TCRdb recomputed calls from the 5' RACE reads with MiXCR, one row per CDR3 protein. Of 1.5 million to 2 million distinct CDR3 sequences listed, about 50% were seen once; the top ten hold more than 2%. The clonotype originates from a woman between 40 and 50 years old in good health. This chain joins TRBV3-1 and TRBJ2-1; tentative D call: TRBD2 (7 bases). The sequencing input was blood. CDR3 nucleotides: TGTGCCAGCAGCCAAGATTATCGGGCGGGGGCGGAGTTCTTC. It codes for CASSQDYRAGAEFF.